The 6 T cell receptor beta chains presented below share a single source sample, sequenced in a study of cytomegalovirus exposure and HLA in healthy donors. Primers for the PCR totalled 60 Vbeta and 13 Jbeta. This table comes from immunoSEQ multiplex PCR, and its TCRdb copy is limited to in-frame clones, with some not included. The data contain roughly 200,000 clones, around a tenth of them singletons. The sequenced sample consisted of PBMCs. Source of these receptors: a young woman in good health and CMV-seropositive.

The rearrangement uses TRBV10-3 and TRBJ1-5, with TRBD1 matching 7 bases. Germline lookup yields CDR1 ENHRY and CDR2 SYGVKD. V gave up 6 bases and J gave up 2 bases; unmatched junction bases: 4. There are 14 residues in the CDR3. CDR3 nucleotide sequence: TGTGCCATCAGGTCAGGGGGAGGCAATCAGCCCCAGCATTTT. Translated, it gives CAIRSGGGNQPQHF.

The chain combines TRBV6-1 with TRBJ2-7, with 12 bases identical to TRBD2. CDR3 length equals 19 residues. Per the germline V gene, CDR1 is MNHNS and CDR2 is SASEGT. Germline trimming cut 1 base from V and 3 bases from J; bases unmatched to any gene: 13. Here the CDR3 DNA reads TGTGCCAGCAGTGAAGGTAAGGGACTAGCGGGTATAACGGTCTACGAGCAGTACTTC. Protein product: CASSEGKGLAGITVYEQYF.

CDR3 in amino acids: CASSLRGSNKYEQYF. As DNA, the CDR3 is TGTGCCAGCAGCTTGAGGGGGAGCAACAAGTACGAGCAGTACTTC. J is TRBJ2-7 and V is TRBV7-9, with a tentative D call TRBD1 (6 bases). Per the germline V gene, CDR1 is SEHNR and CDR2 is FQNEAQ (reference sequence). The CDR3 is 15 amino acids. Trimming stripped 3 bases from V and 4 bases from J, with 16 bases between.

The chain recombines TRBV5-1 with TRBJ2-7, with TRBD2 identical over 14 bases. CDR1 SGHRS and CDR2 YFSETQ come from the germline V gene. The V and J ends lost 0 bases and 3 bases, in that order; junction bases with no gene match: 17. The CDR3 consists of 21 residues. In DNA form, the CDR3 reads TGCGCCAGCAGCTTGGGGGATGGACTAGCGGGAGGAGAAGTTGGACTCTACGAGCAGTACTTC. This gives the protein CASSLGDGLAGGEVGLYEQYF.

This clone has at least ten counts. The chain employs TRBV30 and TRBJ2-2; TRBD1 aligns across 8 bases. The CDR3 has 14 residues. V shed 3 bases and J 7 bases; nucleotides not matched to a gene: 7. Germline CDR1 reads GTSNPN; CDR2 reads SVGIG (reference sequence). The CDR3 coding sequence is TGTGCCTGGAGGACAGGGGCGAGGGGCGGGGAGCTGTTTTTT. It translates to CAWRTGARGGELFF.

The CDR3 bases are TGTGCCAGCAGCAAAACCCGACAGGGGAGGGACACCGGGGAGCTGTTTTTT. Translation: CASSKTRQGRDTGELFF. The chain has TRBV21-1 and TRBJ2-2; the table names TRBD1, a call not compared with the DNA. TRBV21-1 is deemed a pseudogene. The CDR3 is made up of 17 amino acids.